The 29 T cell receptor beta chains below come from one sample, sequenced in a study of T cell changes during pregnancy in multiple sclerosis. TCRdb's copy holds only in-frame clones and misses some; the assay was immunoSEQ multiplex PCR. The sample has under 65,000 clones; roughly 89% are singletons. Sequenced here: peripheral blood, sampled in the second trimester of pregnancy. These receptors were collected from a female donor with multiple sclerosis, enrolled in a pregnancy study.

This chain uses TRBV6-6 with TRBJ2-7, with 7 bases fitting TRBD1. The CDR3 is 15 amino acids. V was clipped by 6 bases and J by 3 bases; unmatched bases: 11. Germline assignment: CDR1 MNHNY and CDR2 SVGAGI (reference sequence). The CDR3 nucleotides read TGTGCCAGCAGCCGAGGACAGGAGTCTTACTACGAGCAGTACTTC. Its protein is CASSRGQESYYEQYF.

The chain uses TRBV5-1 and TRBJ1-4; 9 bases line up with TRBD1. Germline trimming cut 2 bases from V and 8 bases from J; bases unmatched to any gene: 7. This CDR3 has 15 residues. Germline assignment: CDR1 SGHRS and CDR2 YFSETQ. CDR3: CASSFGGTGNEKLFF. The CDR3 nucleotides read TGCGCCAGCAGCTTTGGAGGGACAGGGAACGAAAAACTGTTTTTT. Full variable domain (missing parts from reference TRBV5-1 and TRBJ1-4): KAGVTQTPRYLIKTRGQQVTLSCSPISGHRSVSWYQQTPGQGLQFLFEYFSETQRNKGNFPGRFSGRQFSNSRSEMNVSTLELGDSALYLCASSFGGTGNEKLFFGSGTQLSVL.

A single count supports this clone. The chain recombines TRBV6-6 with TRBJ2-7; 7 positions match TRBD1. V was pared by 8 bases and J by 5 bases, with 9 bases of the junction left unmatched. The CDR3 contains 13 residues. CDR1 and CDR2 (germline): MNHNY, SVGAGI (reference sequence). CDR3 residues: CASRVGGWDEQYF. The CDR3 DNA sequence: TGTGCCAGCCGGGTAGGGGGCTGGGACGAGCAGTACTTC.

The chain couples TRBV10-2 to TRBJ1-5; weak D call: TRBD1 (6 bases). CDR1 WSHSY and CDR2 SAAADI come from the germline V gene. Deletions cut 8 bases from V and 0 bases from J, with 11 bases between. The CDR3 contains 14 residues. This CDR3 is CASADRSSNQPQHF. CDR3 in DNA: TGCGCCAGCGCCGACAGGAGTAGCAATCAGCCCCAGCATTTT.

The V gene is TRBV5-6, the J gene TRBJ2-3; 8 bases match TRBD1. This CDR3 spans 14 amino acids. The germline CDR1 and CDR2 sequences are SGHDT and YYEEEE. V was pared by 5 bases and J by 1 base, with 3 bases of the junction left unmatched. The CDR3 loop is CASRPQGGTDTQYF. CDR3 DNA sequence: TGTGCCAGCAGGCCACAGGGGGGCACAGATACGCAGTATTTT.

The gene calls are TRBV29-1 and TRBJ2-3, with 7 bases aligning to TRBD2. CDR3 length: 16 residues. With V trimmed by 6 bases and J by 2 bases, 14 bases remained unmatched. Germline-derived CDR1 and CDR2 are SQVTM and ANQGSEA. The CDR3 sequence: CSVRTSSGADTDTQYF. Here the CDR3 DNA reads TGCAGCGTACGTACCTCTAGCGGAGCCGACACAGATACGCAGTATTTT.

The chain employs TRBV5-1 and TRBJ1-2, with D tentatively TRBD1 (5 bases). Looked up from germline, CDR1 is SGHRS and CDR2 is YFSETQ. The V end was cut by 1 base, the J end by 4 bases, with 11 bases between. The CDR3 length is 14 residues. CDR3 DNA: TGCGCCAGCAGCTTGCATGGGGGGGGCTATGGCTACACCTTC. It yields the protein CASSLHGGGYGYTF.

The DNA for the CDR3 is TGTGCCAGCAGCTTAGGCGGCCAAGAGACCCAGTACTTC. It translates to CASSLGGQETQYF. The genes are TRBV5-4 and TRBJ2-5; no clear D gene. The CDR3 covers 13 residues. V was shortened by 2 bases and J by 1 base, with 6 bases between the two germline ends. Germline lookup yields CDR1 SGHNT and CDR2 YYREEE (reference sequence).

This rearrangement joins TRBV2 to TRBJ2-5, with D maybe TRBD2 (6 bases). CDR1 SNHLY and CDR2 FYNNEI come from the germline V gene. This CDR3 has 15 residues. V was trimmed by 6 bases and J by 5 bases, leaving 19 bases between them. The CDR3 region has the DNA TGTGCCAGCAGCCTGGACTGGTCGGAGGGGGAGACCCAGTACTTC. Its translation is CASSLDWSEGETQYF.

CDR3 DNA: TGTGCCAGCAGCTTAGAGTCCAGCGTATCCTACAATGAGCAGTTCTTC. Protein sequence: CASSLESSVSYNEQFF. V and J are TRBV7-8 and TRBJ2-1; no clear D gene. The germline CDR1 and CDR2 sequences are SGHVS and FQNEAQ. The CDR3 loop spans 16 amino acids. V was trimmed by 1 base and J by 1 base, leaving 11 bases between them.

This rearrangement joins TRBV5-1 to TRBJ2-7; 13 nucleotides match TRBD2. This CDR3 spans 15 amino acids. Germline V CDR1 and CDR2: SGHRS, YFSETQ. The junction had 6 bases not matched to a gene; V was cut back by 4 bases and J by 5 bases. CDR3 loop: CASSPGTSGAHEQYF. The CDR3, as DNA: TGCGCCAGCAGCCCCGGGACTAGCGGGGCCCACGAGCAGTACTTC.

The chain has TRBV10-3 and TRBJ2-7; 9 bases match TRBD1. This CDR3 is built from 14 residues. Looked up from germline, CDR1 is ENHRY and CDR2 is SYGVKD. V gave up 8 bases and J gave up 3 bases; unmatched junction bases: 8. The CDR3 DNA is TGTGCCATCGGGAAGGGACAGGGCTTCTACGAGCAGTACTTC. Its translation: CAIGKGQGFYEQYF.

The chain carries TRBV10-3 and TRBJ2-5; D is perhaps TRBD1 (5 bases). Trimming stripped 6 bases from V and 1 base from J, with 18 bases between. This CDR3 region has 16 residues. Germline V CDR1 and CDR2: ENHRY, SYGVKD. CDR3 protein: CAISSTAHWGQETQYF. The CDR3 DNA reads as TGTGCCATCAGCTCGACAGCCCACTGGGGCCAAGAGACCCAGTACTTC.

The chain couples TRBV2 to TRBJ2-3; 10 positions match TRBD1. V lost 3 bases, J lost 1 base, and 4 bases stayed unmatched. The CDR3 is made up of 16 amino acids. Germline V gene data show CDR1 as SNHLY and CDR2 as FYNNEI. The CDR3 is CASSDDRGRGTDTQYF. CDR3 in DNA: TGTGCCAGCAGTGATGACAGGGGGCGCGGCACAGATACGCAGTATTTT.

This chain connects TRBV7-3 to TRBJ2-5; D gene unclear. V lost 5 bases and J lost 4, with 11 bases in between. CDR1 and CDR2 from the germline V gene are SGHTA and FQGTGA. The CDR3 extends over 13 amino acids. CDR3 bases: TGTGCCAGCAGCCGCGGTACGAGAGAGACCCAGTACTTC. Protein sequence: CASSRGTRETQYF.

The V gene is TRBV6-1, the J gene TRBJ2-4, with TRBD2 identical over 14 bases. Germline CDR1 MNHNS, CDR2 SASEGT. This CDR3 region has 15 residues. The junction had 1 base not matched to a gene; V was cut back by 3 bases and J by 6 bases. The DNA for the CDR3 is TGTGCCAGCAGTGAGACTAGCGGGAGGGGAAACATTCAGTACTTC. It yields the protein CASSETSGRGNIQYF.

The rearrangement links TRBV4-3 to TRBJ2-7, with TRBD2 matching over 10 bases. V lost 0 bases and J lost 0; bases outside the gene matches: 8. Germline V lookup: CDR1 LGHNA, CDR2 YSLEER. The CDR3 runs to 18 residues. The CDR3 DNA follows: TGCGCCAGCAGCCAAGATATAGCGGGAGGTTCGAGCTCCTACGAGCAGTACTTC. This gives the protein CASSQDIAGGSSSYEQYF.

The chain joins TRBV4-1 to TRBJ2-7; D is perhaps TRBD2 (6 bases). Germline CDR1 is MGHRA and CDR2 is YSYEKL. V was trimmed by 1 base and J by 3 bases, leaving 16 bases between them. This CDR3 is built from 16 residues. The CDR3 nucleotides are TGCGCCAGCAGCCAAGTTATTGCGGGACTGAACTACGAGCAGTACTTC. Protein: CASSQVIAGLNYEQYF.

This sequence joins TRBV18 and TRBJ2-1, with 13 bases that match TRBD2. This CDR3 has 15 amino acids. Trimming cost V 4 bases and J 10 bases; bases outside gene matches: 7. From germline, CDR1 is KGHSH and CDR2 LQKENI. CDR3 nucleotide sequence: TGTGCCAGCTCACGTACTAGCGGGAGGGCCTGGGAGCAGTTCTTC. This codes for CASSRTSGRAWEQFF.

The chain uses TRBV7-2 and TRBJ2-1, with D perhaps TRBD2 (5 bases). Trimming pared 3 bases from V and 5 bases from J, leaving 20 bases between. The CDR3 consists of 17 residues. Germline assignment: CDR1 SGHTA and CDR2 FQGNSA. CDR3 bases: TGTGCCAGCAGCTTTCATCCGGGAAAAAGTACCCACAATGAGCAGTTCTTC. It yields the protein CASSFHPGKSTHNEQFF.

The rearrangement links TRBV30 to TRBJ2-6; D not resolved. This CDR3 region has 12 residues. Trimming removed 5 bases from V and 2 bases from J, with 4 bases in between. CDR1 is GTSNPN and CDR2 is SVGIG in the germline V gene (reference sequence). The CDR3 region is CAWGAGANVLTF. As DNA, the CDR3 is TGTGCCTGGGGAGCTGGGGCCAACGTCCTGACTTTC.

V usage is TRBV7-2 and J usage is TRBJ1-5; 9 bases are shared with TRBD1. The junction had 10 bases not matched to a gene; V was cut back by 5 bases and J by 8 bases. This CDR3 spans 15 amino acids. The germline CDR1 and CDR2 sequences are SGHTA and FQGNSA. Written as DNA, the CDR3 is TGTGCCAGCAGCGCCAATACAGGGGGCCGGGAGCCCCAGCATTTT. Translating it yields CASSANTGGREPQHF.

The J gene is TRBJ2-1, the V gene TRBV19; TRBD2 matches at 7 bases. Germline V lookup: CDR1 LNHDA, CDR2 SQIVND (reference sequence). V lost 7 bases and J lost 8; bases outside the gene matches: 11. This CDR3 has 14 amino acids. The DNA for the CDR3 is TGTGCCAGTAAGCGACTAGCCGGCCTTCATGAGCAGTTCTTC. Translation: CASKRLAGLHEQFF.

J is TRBJ1-6 and V is TRBV27, with TRBD1 identical over 8 bases. V lost 2 bases, J lost 7 bases, and 7 bases stayed unmatched. The germline V gene encodes CDR1 MNHEY and CDR2 SMNVEV (reference sequence). The CDR3 is made up of 16 amino acids. CDR3 nucleotide sequence: TGTGCCAGCAGTTTAGGTCAGGGGGCTGGGAATTCACCCCTCCACTTT. Translated: CASSLGQGAGNSPLHF.

The V gene is TRBV27, the J gene TRBJ2-3, with D tentatively TRBD2 (5 bases). Between the trimmed V and J ends, which lost 7 bases and 6 bases, there was a span of 26 bases. Germline CDR1 and CDR2: MNHEY and SMNVEV (reference sequence). There are 17 residues in the CDR3. The CDR3 sequence: CASIPRPNSGMGDTQYF. The CDR3 DNA reads as TGTGCCAGCATTCCGCGACCAAACTCGGGAATGGGGGATACGCAGTATTTT.

V and J are TRBV28 and TRBJ1-2; 8 bases match TRBD1. J gave up 2 bases and V 10 bases, and 9 bases lay outside the gene matches. The CDR3 runs 14 residues. CDR1 and CDR2 from the germline V gene are MDHEN and SYDVKM. The CDR3 spells CATLSTGANYGYTF. The CDR3 DNA is TGTGCCACCTTATCGACAGGGGCGAACTATGGCTACACCTTC.

The chain joins TRBV4-1 to TRBJ2-3, with D maybe TRBD2 (5 bases). CDR3 length: 14 residues. Between the trimmed V and J ends, which lost 1 base and 5 bases, there was a span of 10 bases. Germline values: CDR1 MGHRA, CDR2 YSYEKL. The CDR3 protein is CASSQGEGLDTQYF. The CDR3 bases are TGCGCCAGCAGCCAAGGAGAGGGATTAGATACGCAGTATTTT.

The chain couples TRBV5-1 to TRBJ2-5, with 8 bases fitting TRBD1. Trimming at V came to 1 base and at J to 3 bases, leaving 5 bases not matched to a gene. This CDR3 spans 15 amino acids. Germline V gene data show CDR1 as SGHRS and CDR2 as YFSETQ. CDR3 nucleotides: TGCGCCAGCAGCTTGAGACGGACAGGGAAAGAGACCCAGTACTTC. Its translation: CASSLRRTGKETQYF.

CDR3 nucleotide sequence: TGCGCCAGCAGCTGGACAGGGAGTGAGCAGTTCTTC. Protein: CASSWTGSEQFF. The chain links TRBV5-1 to TRBJ2-1, with 8 bases that match TRBD1. Trimming took 3 bases from V and 9 from J; bases not matched to a gene: 2. Germline V lookup: CDR1 SGHRS, CDR2 YFSETQ. The length of the CDR3 is 12 residues.